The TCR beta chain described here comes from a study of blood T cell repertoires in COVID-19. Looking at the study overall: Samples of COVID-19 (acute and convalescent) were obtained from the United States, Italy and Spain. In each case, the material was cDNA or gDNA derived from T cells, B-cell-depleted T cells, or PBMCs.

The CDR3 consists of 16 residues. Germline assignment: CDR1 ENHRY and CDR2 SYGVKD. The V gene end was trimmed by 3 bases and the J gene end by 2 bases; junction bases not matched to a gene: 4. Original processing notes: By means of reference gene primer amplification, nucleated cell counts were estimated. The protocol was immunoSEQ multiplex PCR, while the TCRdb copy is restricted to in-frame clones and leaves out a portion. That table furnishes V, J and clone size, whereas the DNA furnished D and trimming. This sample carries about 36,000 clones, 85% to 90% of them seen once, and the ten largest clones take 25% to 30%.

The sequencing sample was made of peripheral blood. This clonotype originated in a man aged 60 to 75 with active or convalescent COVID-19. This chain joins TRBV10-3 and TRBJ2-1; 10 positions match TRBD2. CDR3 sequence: CAISDPGTSAYNEQFF. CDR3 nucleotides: TGTGCCATCAGTGACCCTGGGACTAGCGCCTACAATGAGCAGTTCTTC.